These 13 T cell receptor beta chains were all obtained from the same sample, sequenced in a study of early stage breast cancer tumors. Profiling relied on immunoSEQ multiplex PCR, and the TCRdb table lists in-frame clones only, not all of them. The sample has fewer than 90,000 clones, 65% to 80% seen once. Specimen: blood. The receptors originated from a person in their sixties with breast cancer.

This clone came up a few times. The chain combines TRBV7-3 with TRBJ2-2, with unresolved D. The germline gives CDR1 SGHTA, CDR2 FQGTGA. The V gene lost 1 base and the J gene lost 6 bases, with 15 bases spanning the gap. The CDR3 is 16 residues long. The CDR3 sequence: CASSLNPGHNAGELFF. As DNA, the CDR3 is TGTGCCAGCAGCTTAAATCCCGGGCACAACGCCGGGGAGCTGTTTTTT.

This chain connects TRBV19 to TRBJ2-3; no clear D gene. The CDR3 extends over 12 amino acids. Germline V lookup: CDR1 LNHDA, CDR2 SQIVND (reference sequence). V was clipped by 6 bases and J by 6 bases, with 10 bases between them. CDR3 sequence (DNA): TGTGCCAGTAGAACCGACGGGGATACGCAGTATTTT. Translation gives CASRTDGDTQYF.

The chain has TRBV7-2 and TRBJ1-2; 7 nucleotides match TRBD1. CDR1 and CDR2 from the germline V gene are SGHTA and FQGNSA. CDR3 length equals 15 residues. V was pared by 1 base and J by 5 bases, with 7 bases of the junction left unmatched. The CDR3 DNA reads as TGTGCCAGCAGCTTAGTCCAGGGGGTAGGTTATGGCTACACCTTC. Translating gives CASSLVQGVGYGYTF.

The rearrangement joins TRBV5-1 to TRBJ2-1, with D possibly being TRBD2 (6 bases). Germline-derived CDR1 and CDR2 are SGHRS and YFSETQ. The V gene lost 0 bases and the J gene lost 5 bases, with 27 bases spanning the gap. The CDR3 is 20 amino acids. CDR3 region: CASSLAGTLRGLNLHNEQFF. The CDR3 region has the DNA TGCGCCAGCAGCTTGGCCGGAACCTTGCGGGGACTCAATCTTCACAATGAGCAGTTCTTC. Filled out from reference TRBV5-1 and TRBJ2-1, the complete variable domain reads KAGVTQTPRYLIKTRGQQVTLSCSPISGHRSVSWYQQTPGQGLQFLFEYFSETQRNKGNFPGRFSGRQFSNSRSEMNVSTLELGDSALYLCASSLAGTLRGLNLHNEQFFGPGTRLTVL.

The genes are TRBV19 and TRBJ1-2, with D unclear. The germline V gene encodes CDR1 LNHDA and CDR2 SQIVND (reference sequence). V lost 5 bases and J 3 bases, leaving 16 bases between the germline ends. The CDR3 covers 15 residues. This CDR3 is CASSSLEFGDYGYTF. The CDR3 DNA sequence: TGTGCCAGTAGTTCCTTGGAGTTCGGGGACTATGGCTACACCTTC.

There are a few counts of this clone. V usage is TRBV19 and J usage is TRBJ2-7, with TRBD2 as a possible D gene (7 bases). The CDR3 runs 17 residues. Trimming removed 3 bases from V and 6 bases from J, with 24 bases in between. CDR1 is LNHDA, CDR2 SQIVND, per germline (reference sequence). The CDR3 protein is CASSIPTGFGGTSEQYF. The CDR3 DNA is TGTGCCAGTAGTATCCCGACAGGTTTCGGGGGGACCAGCGAGCAGTACTTC.

The chain joins TRBV4-1 to TRBJ2-1, with D possibly matching TRBD2 (5 bases). The V end lost 0 bases, the J end lost 0 bases, and 15 bases lay between the germline ends. CDR3 size: 18 residues. The V gene's germline CDR1 is MGHRA and CDR2 YSYEKL. The CDR3 region has the DNA TGCGCCAGCAGCCAAGATCCACTCCGGGGAAGCTCCTACAATGAGCAGTTCTTC. Translation gives CASSQDPLRGSSYNEQFF.

V and J are TRBV6-1 and TRBJ1-4; D possibly corresponds to TRBD1 (5 bases). Germline assignment: CDR1 MNHNS and CDR2 SASEGT. The CDR3 is 14 residues long. V was shortened by 5 bases and J by 4 bases, with 11 bases between the two germline ends. CDR3 loop: CASSTPGLNEKLFF. DNA for the CDR3: TGTGCCAGCAGTACGCCGGGACTTAATGAAAAACTGTTTTTT.

The genes are TRBV28 and TRBJ1-2; D is perhaps TRBD1 (6 bases). The CDR3 consists of 13 residues. V was cut by 8 bases and J by 8 bases, with 18 bases left in between. The germline V gene has CDR1 MDHEN and CDR2 SYDVKM. The CDR3 loop reads CASDRPGASGYTF. The DNA of the CDR3 is TGTGCCAGCGACCGCCCGGGGGCATCGGGCTACACCTTC.

The chain has TRBV7-2 and TRBJ1-2, with unresolved D. The germline V and J ends were trimmed by 6 bases and 6 bases, with 20 bases remaining between them. Germline lookup yields CDR1 SGHTA and CDR2 FQGNSA. CDR3 length equals 15 residues. This CDR3 is CASSHPGRAGNGYTF. In DNA form, the CDR3 reads TGTGCCAGCAGTCACCCCGGTCGAGCGGGGAATGGCTACACCTTC.

Only a few counts were recorded for this clone. The chain links TRBV6-5 to TRBJ2-1; D not resolved. Trimming cost V 2 bases and J 0 bases, with 8 bases left between them. Per the germline V gene, CDR1 is MNHEY and CDR2 is SVGAGI. The CDR3 runs to 15 residues. DNA for the CDR3: TGTGCCAGCAGTTACGGCATAGGCTCCTACAATGAGCAGTTCTTC. Translating it yields CASSYGIGSYNEQFF.

In its sample, this clone was seen once. V gene TRBV28 combines with J gene TRBJ2-1; weak D call: TRBD2 (6 bases). The V end was cut by 4 bases, the J end by 7 bases, with 11 bases between. The CDR3 sequence is 13 residues long. The germline V gene has CDR1 MDHEN and CDR2 SYDVKM. The CDR3 nucleotides read TGTGCCAGCAGTTCACCTCTAGCGAATGAGCAGTTCTTC. This translates into CASSSPLANEQFF.

This clone was seen just once. The V and J genes are TRBV15 and TRBJ2-5, with 8 bases that match TRBD1. Germline V CDR1 and CDR2: LNHNV, YYDKDF (reference sequence). Trimming at V came to 5 bases and at J to 2 bases, leaving 7 bases not matched to a gene. The CDR3 length is 15 residues. CDR3 sequence (DNA): TGTGCCACCAGCGCACAGGGGGAGCCACAAGAGACCCAGTACTTC. Amino acid sequence: CATSAQGEPQETQYF. Full variable domain (outside the CDR3, taken from reference TRBV15 and TRBJ2-5): DAMVIQNPRYQVTQFGKPVTLSCSQTLNHNVMYWYQQKSSQAPKLLFHYYDKDFNNEADTPDNFQSRRPNTSFCFLDIRSPGLGDTAMYLCATSAQGEPQETQYFGPGTRLLVL.